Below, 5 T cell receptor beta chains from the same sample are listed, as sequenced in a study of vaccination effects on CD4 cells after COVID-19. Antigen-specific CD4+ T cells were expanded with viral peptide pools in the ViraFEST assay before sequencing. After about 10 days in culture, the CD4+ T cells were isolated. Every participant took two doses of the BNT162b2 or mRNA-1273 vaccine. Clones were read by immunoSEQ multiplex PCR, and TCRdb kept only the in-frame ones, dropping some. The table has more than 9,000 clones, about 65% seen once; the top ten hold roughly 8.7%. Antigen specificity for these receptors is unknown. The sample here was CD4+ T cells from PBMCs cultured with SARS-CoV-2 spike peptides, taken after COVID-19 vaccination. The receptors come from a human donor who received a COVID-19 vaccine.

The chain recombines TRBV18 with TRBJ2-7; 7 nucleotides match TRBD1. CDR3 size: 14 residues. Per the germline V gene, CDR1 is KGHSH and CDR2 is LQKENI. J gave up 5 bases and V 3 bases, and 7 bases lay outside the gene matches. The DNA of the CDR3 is TGTGCCAGCTCACCGTGGACAGGTGAGAACGAGCAGTACTTC. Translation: CASSPWTGENEQYF.

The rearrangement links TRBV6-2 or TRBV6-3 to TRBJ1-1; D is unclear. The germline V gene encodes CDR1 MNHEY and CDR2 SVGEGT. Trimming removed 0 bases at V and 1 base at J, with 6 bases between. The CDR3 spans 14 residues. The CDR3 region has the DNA TGTGCCAGCAGTTACTCGCTGCCGAACACTGAAGCTTTCTTT. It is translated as CASSYSLPNTEAFF.

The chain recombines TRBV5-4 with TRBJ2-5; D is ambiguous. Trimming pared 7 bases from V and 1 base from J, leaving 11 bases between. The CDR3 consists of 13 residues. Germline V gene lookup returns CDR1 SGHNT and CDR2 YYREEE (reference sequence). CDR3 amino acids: CASHSSGQETQYF. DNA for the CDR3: TGTGCCAGCCACTCTTCCGGCCAAGAGACCCAGTACTTC.

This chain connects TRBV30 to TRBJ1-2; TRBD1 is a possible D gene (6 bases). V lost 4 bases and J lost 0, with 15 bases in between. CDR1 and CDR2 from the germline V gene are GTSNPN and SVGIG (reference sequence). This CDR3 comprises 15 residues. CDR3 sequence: CAWTDRRGANYGYTF. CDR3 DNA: TGTGCCTGGACCGACAGGCGAGGGGCTAACTATGGCTACACCTTC.

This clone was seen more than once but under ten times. The CDR3 coding sequence is TGTGCCAGCAGTTACCTGGGACAGGGTGCCTACGAGCAGTACTTC. This gives the protein CASSYLGQGAYEQYF. V usage is TRBV6-2 or TRBV6-3 and J usage is TRBJ2-7, with TRBD1 matching over 9 bases. The CDR3 extends over 15 amino acids. Germline V gene lookup returns CDR1 MNHEY and CDR2 SVGEGT. Losses at the gene ends were 2 bases for V and 2 bases for J; bases not matched to a gene: 4.